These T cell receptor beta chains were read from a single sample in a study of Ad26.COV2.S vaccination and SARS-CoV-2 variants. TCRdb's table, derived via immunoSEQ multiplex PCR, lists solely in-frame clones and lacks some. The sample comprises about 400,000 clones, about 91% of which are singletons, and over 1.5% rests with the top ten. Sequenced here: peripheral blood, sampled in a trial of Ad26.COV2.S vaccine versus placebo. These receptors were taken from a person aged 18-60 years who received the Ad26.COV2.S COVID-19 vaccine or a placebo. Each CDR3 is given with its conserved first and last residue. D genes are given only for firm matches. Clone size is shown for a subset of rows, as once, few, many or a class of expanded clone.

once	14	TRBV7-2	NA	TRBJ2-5	TGTGCCAGCAGCTTACTGGCGGGACAAGAGACCCAGTACTTC	CASSLLAGQETQYF
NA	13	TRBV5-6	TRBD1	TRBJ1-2	TGTGCCAGCAGCGAGACAGGGAACTATGGCTACACCTTC	CASSETGNYGYTF
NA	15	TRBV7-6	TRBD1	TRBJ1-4	TGTGCCAGCAGCTTGCAGGGGGGCTTTAATGAAAAACTGTTTTTT	CASSLQGGFNEKLFF
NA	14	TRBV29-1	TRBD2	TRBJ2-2	TGCAGCGTTCAACTAGCGGGTAACACCGGGGAGCTGTTTTTT	CSVQLAGNTGELFF
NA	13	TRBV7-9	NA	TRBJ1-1	TGTGCCAGCGGGCCGGCAGGTGGGACTGAAGCTTTCTTT	CASGPAGGTEAFF
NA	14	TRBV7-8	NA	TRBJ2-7	TGTGCCAGCAGCTTAGAGACAACCACCTACGAGCAGTACTTC	CASSLETTTYEQYF
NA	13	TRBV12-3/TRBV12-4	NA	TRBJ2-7	TGTGCCAGCATGTTAAGGAGCTCCTACGAGCAGTACTTC	CASMLRSSYEQYF
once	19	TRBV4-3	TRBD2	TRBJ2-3	TGCGCCAGCAGCCAAGTTTCGGGAACTAGCGGGAGAAGAACAGATACGCAGTATTTT	CASSQVSGTSGRRTDTQYF
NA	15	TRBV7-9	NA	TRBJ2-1	TGTGCCAGCAGCTTATCGGCGGGCTCCTACAATGAGCAGTTCTTC	CASSLSAGSYNEQFF
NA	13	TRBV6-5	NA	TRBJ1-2	TGTGCCAGCAGTAGGAGACCGCGAGATGGCTACACCTTC	CASSRRPRDGYTF
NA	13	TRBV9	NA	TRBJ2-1	TGTGCCAGCAGCGTCCGTCTATCAGACGAGCAGTTCTTC	CASSVRLSDEQFF
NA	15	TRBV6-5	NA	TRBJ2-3	TGTGCCAGCAGGGGATCCGGGGCAGGCACAGATACGCAGTATTTT	CASRGSGAGTDTQYF
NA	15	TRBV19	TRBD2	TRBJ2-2	TGTGCCAGTAGTATTGGAGCGGGAGGGACCGGGGAGCTGTTTTTT	CASSIGAGGTGELFF
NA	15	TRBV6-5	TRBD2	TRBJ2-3	TGTGCCAGCAGTTACCGCGGGGAGGGCGCAGATACGCAGTATTTT	CASSYRGEGADTQYF
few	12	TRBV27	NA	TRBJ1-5	TGTGCCAGCAGTTCCGGACGGGGGCCCCAGCATTTT	CASSSGRGPQHF
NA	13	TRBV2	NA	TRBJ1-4	TGTGCCAGCAGTCGAGAAAACAGTGAAAAACTGTTTTTT	CASSRENSEKLFF
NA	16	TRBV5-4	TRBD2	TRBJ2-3	TGTGCCAGCAGCCCCCTCGGGGGGGTGGGCCCAGATACGCAGTATTTT	CASSPLGGVGPDTQYF
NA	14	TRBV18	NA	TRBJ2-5	TGTGCCAGCTCACCACCGCGGGGCTGGGAGACCCAGTACTTC	CASSPPRGWETQYF
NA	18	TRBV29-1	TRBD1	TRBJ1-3	TGCAGCGTTGAAGATTGGCTTTGGGACAGGGTCTTGGAAAACACCATATATTTT	CSVEDWLWDRVLENTIYF
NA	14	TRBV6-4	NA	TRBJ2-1	TGTGCCAGCAGTGACTCCGACAGGCCCCCTGAGCAGTTCTTC	CASSDSDRPPEQFF
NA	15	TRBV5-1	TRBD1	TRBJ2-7	TGCGCCAGCAGCTTTGGGACAGGGAGGACCTACGAGCAGTACTTC	CASSFGTGRTYEQYF
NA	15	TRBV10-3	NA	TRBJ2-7	TGTGCCATCAGTGAGTCTGGCGGCCCCACCTACGAGCAGTACTTC	CAISESGGPTYEQYF
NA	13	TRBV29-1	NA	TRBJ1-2	TGCAGCGTTGACTCCTCCGACTCCTATGGCTACACCTTC	CSVDSSDSYGYTF